Included here is one T cell receptor beta chain sequence, with context. Produced via immunoSEQ multiplex PCR; TCRdb's table is partial and in-frame only. The sample holds some 180,000 clones; roughly nine tenths are singletons and the top ten take 1.5% to 2%. This CDR3 region has 13 residues. Per the germline V gene, CDR1 is SEHNR and CDR2 is FQNEAQ (reference sequence). V was cut by 5 bases and J by 4 bases, with 9 bases left in between. This specimen comes from a study of T cell responses to AZD1222 COVID-19 vaccine. The chain couples TRBV7-9 to TRBJ1-5; no definite D call. The sequence derives from an adult who received the AZD1222 COVID-19 vaccine. The sample consisted of peripheral blood, taken 28 days after the second AZD1222 dose. The CDR3 DNA reads as TGTGCCAGCAGCGCCCAACTTAATCAGCCCCAGCATTTT. Translating it yields CASSAQLNQPQHF.